This section outlines one T cell receptor beta chain sequence together with its context. Profiled with immunoSEQ multiplex PCR; TCRdb holds only in-frame clones, not every one. The table has 62,000 or so clones, around 87% seen once. This sample stems from a study of technical replicates of blood from several donors. The TCR comes from a human donor in good health. Some clones in this sample may be carry-over from other donors' samples. Sequences were obtained from PBMCs.

The CDR3 region has the DNA TGCGCCAGCAGCTTGGATGGGGAGGGAAACACCATATATTTT. This encodes CASSLDGEGNTIYF. The genes are TRBV5-1 and TRBJ1-3; D remains ambiguous. V lost 0 bases, J lost 4 bases, and 8 bases lay in between. This CDR3 has 14 amino acids. In germline, CDR1 is SGHRS, CDR2 YFSETQ.